One sample yielded the 7 T cell receptor beta chains listed below, sequenced in a study of blood T cell repertoires in COVID-19. TCRdb's table, derived via immunoSEQ multiplex PCR, lists solely in-frame clones and lacks some. The data contain about 220,000 clones, about 81% of them singletons. What was sequenced was peripheral blood. The origin of the receptors is a woman in her 70s with COVID-19, enrolled during active disease.

The chain joins TRBV5-1 to TRBJ2-3, with 7 bases identical to TRBD2. The germline V gene has CDR1 SGHRS and CDR2 YFSETQ. The length of the CDR3 is 15 residues. With 4 bases clipped from V and 2 bases from J, the junction kept 7 bases outside the gene matches. DNA for the CDR3: TGCGCCAGCAGCCCAGCCGGGACTAACACAGATACGCAGTATTTT. Its translation is CASSPAGTNTDTQYF. Looking up the rest from reference TRBV5-1 and TRBJ2-3 gives the full variable domain: KAGVTQTPRYLIKTRGQQVTLSCSPISGHRSVSWYQQTPGQGLQFLFEYFSETQRNKGNFPGRFSGRQFSNSRSEMNVSTLELGDSALYLCASSPAGTNTDTQYFGPGTRLTVL.

This chain connects TRBV12-3 or TRBV12-4 to TRBJ1-2, with 9 positions matching TRBD1. The V segment lost 8 bases and the J segment 4 bases; nucleotides outside the gene matches: 5. The CDR3 extends over 13 amino acids. The CDR3 nucleotides read TGTGCCAGCGTACTGACAGGGGGCTATGGCTACACCTTC. Protein product: CASVLTGGYGYTF.

This chain joins TRBV12-3 or TRBV12-4 and TRBJ1-3; D not resolved. Trimming stripped 6 bases from V and 0 bases from J, with 6 bases between. This CDR3 has 13 residues. In DNA, the CDR3 is TGTGCCAGCAGGTTTTACTCTGGAAACACCATATATTTT. It yields the protein CASRFYSGNTIYF.

The chain couples TRBV5-1 to TRBJ1-2; tentatively, D is TRBD1 (5 bases). The CDR3 totals 13 residues. Trimming cost V 2 bases and J 3 bases, with 8 bases left between them. From germline, CDR1 is SGHRS and CDR2 YFSETQ. The CDR3 DNA sequence: TGCGCCAGCAGCTTAGACAGCGACTATGGCTACACCTTC. The encoded protein is CASSLDSDYGYTF.

The genes are TRBV5-1 and TRBJ2-5; D gene uncertain. CDR3 length equals 13 residues. V was trimmed by 1 base and J by 2 bases, leaving 6 bases between them. Germline CDR1 SGHRS, CDR2 YFSETQ. In nucleotides, the CDR3 is TGCGCCAGCAGCTTGATGCAGCAAGAGACCCAGTACTTC. This sequence encodes CASSLMQQETQYF.

The chain employs TRBV4-3 and TRBJ2-7, with no clear D. Germline values: CDR1 LGHNA, CDR2 YSLEER. Between the trimmed V and J ends, which lost 0 bases and 9 bases, there was a span of 18 bases. The CDR3 spans 15 residues. CDR3 nucleotides: TGCGCCAGCAGCCAAGATTATGGTGCCCTAAACTCGCAGTACTTC. Its translation is CASSQDYGALNSQYF.

The chain uses TRBV4-1 and TRBJ1-2, with D tentatively TRBD1 (6 bases). CDR3 length: 15 amino acids. Germline values: CDR1 MGHRA, CDR2 YSYEKL. Trimming removed 4 bases from V and 4 bases from J, with 16 bases in between. CDR3 amino acids: CASSPSPGALYGYTF. In DNA, the CDR3 is TGCGCCAGCAGCCCCAGTCCAGGGGCCCTCTATGGCTACACCTTC.